Shown below are 32 T cell receptor beta chains from a single sample sequenced in a study of cytomegalovirus exposure and HLA in healthy donors. Use of 60 Vbeta and 13 Jbeta primers characterized the PCR. Some clones are missing from TCRdb's copy, which holds only in-frame ones; the method was immunoSEQ multiplex PCR. The data contain 210,000 or so clones, about 85% of them singletons. Input material: PBMCs. The source of these receptors is a girl aged 2 to 10 in good health and CMV-seronegative.

This sequence joins TRBV6-6 and TRBJ2-5, with 10 bases fitting TRBD2. This CDR3 is built from 15 residues. V gave up 4 bases and J gave up 4 bases; unmatched junction bases: 6. CDR1 is MNHNY, CDR2 SVGAGI, per germline (reference sequence). CDR3 protein: CASSSSGREGETQYF. The CDR3 nucleotides are TGTGCCAGCAGTTCCAGCGGGAGGGAAGGAGAGACCCAGTACTTC.

The chain combines TRBV2 with TRBJ2-2; TRBD1 matches 7 bases. The CDR3 runs to 14 residues. V trimming: 6 bases; J trimming: 4 bases; junction bases outside the gene matches: 5. Per the germline V gene, CDR1 is SNHLY and CDR2 is FYNNEI. The CDR3 protein is CASRPRGSTGELFF. DNA for the CDR3: TGTGCCAGCAGGCCCAGGGGGAGCACCGGGGAGCTGTTTTTT.

V usage is TRBV4-1 and J usage is TRBJ2-2; TRBD1 aligns across 8 bases. There are 16 residues in the CDR3. J gave up 6 bases and V 2 bases, and 8 bases lay outside the gene matches. Germline-derived CDR1 and CDR2 are MGHRA and YSYEKL. CDR3 sequence: CASSQPGQASSGELFF. The CDR3 bases are TGCGCCAGCAGCCAACCGGGACAGGCGTCCTCCGGGGAGCTGTTTTTT.

The chain is built from TRBV18 and TRBJ2-7, with D possibly being TRBD1 (6 bases). This CDR3 contains 15 residues. Germline lookup yields CDR1 KGHSH and CDR2 LQKENI. V lost 1 base and J 5 bases, leaving 15 bases between the germline ends. The CDR3 spells CASSPRTAPLNEQYF. The CDR3 coding sequence is TGTGCCAGCTCACCACGGACAGCGCCCCTGAACGAGCAGTACTTC.

This chain uses TRBV5-1 with TRBJ2-7; 15 nucleotides match TRBD2. Losses at the gene ends were 3 bases for V and 0 bases for J; bases not matched to a gene: 4. The CDR3 spans 17 residues. CDR1 and CDR2 from the germline V gene are SGHRS and YFSETQ. CDR3 in amino acids: CASSWGLAGGNSYEQYF. The CDR3 DNA is TGCGCCAGCAGCTGGGGACTAGCGGGGGGAAACTCCTACGAGCAGTACTTC.

The sample holds a few counts of this clone. The rearrangement uses TRBV5-1 and TRBJ1-2, with 11 bases fitting TRBD1. Losses at the gene ends were 4 bases for V and 8 bases for J; bases not matched to a gene: 4. CDR3 length: 13 amino acids. From germline, CDR1 is SGHRS and CDR2 YFSETQ. CDR3 residues: CASSQDRGRGYTF. Here the CDR3 DNA reads TGCGCCAGCAGCCAGGACAGGGGGCGGGGCTACACCTTC.

This chain links TRBV18 with TRBJ2-5; 9 bases line up with TRBD1. The CDR3 consists of 14 residues. V lost 3 bases, J lost 5 bases, and 4 bases stayed unmatched. The germline V gene encodes CDR1 KGHSH and CDR2 LQKENI. CDR3 sequence reads: CASSPLGQGETQYF. DNA of the CDR3: TGTGCCAGCTCACCCCTAGGACAGGGGGAGACCCAGTACTTC.

This chain joins TRBV4-2 and TRBJ1-6; TRBD1 matches at 8 bases. This CDR3 is 16 amino acids long. The J segment lost 10 bases and the V segment lost 0 bases, leaving 8 bases of the junction unmatched. CDR1 is LGHNA, CDR2 YNFKEQ, per germline. In DNA, the CDR3 is TGTGCCAGCAGCCAAGATGTGACAGGGGCCAAGTCACCCCTCCACTTT. Translated, it gives CASSQDVTGAKSPLHF.

The rearrangement uses TRBV30 and TRBJ1-6; D uncertain. Germline V lookup: CDR1 GTSNPN, CDR2 SVGIG (reference sequence). The CDR3 has 15 residues. The V end lost 2 bases, the J end lost 2 bases, and 10 bases lay between the germline ends. In DNA, the CDR3 is TGTGCCTGGAGTCGTGCGATCCCCTATAATTCACCCCTCCACTTT. This gives the protein CAWSRAIPYNSPLHF.

V usage is TRBV4-1 and J usage is TRBJ2-7; 9 nucleotides line up with TRBD2. The V gene end was trimmed by 4 bases and the J gene end by 4 bases; junction bases not matched to a gene: 8. This CDR3 spans 15 amino acids. The germline gives CDR1 MGHRA, CDR2 YSYEKL. The chain's CDR3 is CASSRLAGGSYEQYF. In DNA form, the CDR3 reads TGCGCCAGCAGCCGCCTGGCGGGAGGGTCTTACGAGCAGTACTTC.

The V gene is TRBV2, the J gene TRBJ2-2; D perhaps matches TRBD2 (6 bases). V lost 4 bases and J lost 0, with 12 bases in between. Germline V CDR1 and CDR2: SNHLY, FYNNEI. The CDR3 is 16 amino acids. The CDR3 DNA follows: TGTGCCAGCAGTGTTAGAGCGGGTTCGAACACCGGGGAGCTGTTTTTT. Its protein is CASSVRAGSNTGELFF.

The chain combines TRBV6-1 with TRBJ1-1, with 7 bases that match TRBD1. Looked up from germline, CDR1 is MNHNS and CDR2 is SASEGT. There are 14 residues in the CDR3. The J segment lost 0 bases and the V segment lost 7 bases, leaving 5 bases of the junction unmatched. The CDR3 sequence: CASKGQLMNTEAFF. The CDR3 bases are TGTGCCAGCAAGGGACAGCTTATGAACACTGAAGCTTTCTTT.

The genes are TRBV5-4 and TRBJ2-3, with a weak D call TRBD1 (6 bases). With 1 base removed from V and 2 bases from J, the gap between germline ends came to 8 bases. The CDR3 is made up of 14 amino acids. The germline V gene encodes CDR1 SGHNT and CDR2 YYREEE (reference sequence). CDR3 DNA: TGTGCCAGCAGCTTGACAGGGTCCACAGATACGCAGTATTTT. Its protein is CASSLTGSTDTQYF.

This clone was seen once. CDR3 nucleotides: TGTGCCAGCAGCTTAGGGCAGGGGAATCACGAGCAGTACTTC. It specifies CASSLGQGNHEQYF. The chain is built from TRBV7-3 and TRBJ2-7; tentatively, D is TRBD1 (6 bases). Germline CDR1 is SGHTA and CDR2 is FQGTGA. V was clipped by 2 bases and J by 5 bases, with 13 bases between them. CDR3 length: 14 amino acids.

The chain couples TRBV19 to TRBJ2-1; TRBD1 is a possible D gene (6 bases). The CDR3 has 15 amino acids. V shed 10 bases and J shed 6 bases, with 22 bases lying between them. Germline V CDR1 and CDR2: LNHDA, SQIVND (reference sequence). CDR3 region: CATVQGWGQANEQFF. CDR3 sequence (DNA): TGTGCCACCGTCCAGGGTTGGGGGCAAGCCAATGAGCAGTTCTTC.

A few counts support this clone. The rearrangement uses TRBV9 and TRBJ2-1; 10 nucleotides line up with TRBD1. The CDR3 is made up of 15 amino acids. V lost 3 bases and J lost 1; bases outside the gene matches: 1. CDR1 and CDR2 (germline): SGDLS, YYNGEE. The CDR3 loop is CASSGGQGSYNEQFF. The DNA of the CDR3 is TGTGCCAGCAGCGGGGGACAGGGGTCCTACAATGAGCAGTTCTTC.

CDR3 residues: CASSESSGSSGANVLTF. CDR3 nucleotides: TGTGCCAGCAGTGAATCATCCGGGAGCTCTGGGGCCAACGTCCTGACTTTC. This chain links TRBV25-1 with TRBJ2-6; tentatively, D is TRBD2 (6 bases). The CDR3 totals 17 residues. Trimming pared 1 base from V and 0 bases from J, leaving 10 bases between. In germline, CDR1 is MGHDK, CDR2 SYGVNS.

The gene calls are TRBV19 and TRBJ2-7; 7 nucleotides match TRBD1. This CDR3 is built from 14 residues. The germline CDR1 and CDR2 sequences are LNHDA and SQIVND (reference sequence). V lost 6 bases, J lost 3 bases, and 8 bases stayed unmatched. For the CDR3, the DNA is TGTGCCAGTAGCACCCCGGGACAGCACTACGAGCAGTACTTC. Residues: CASSTPGQHYEQYF.

The chain is built from TRBV4-1 and TRBJ2-1; unclear D gene. From germline, CDR1 is MGHRA and CDR2 YSYEKL. Trimming removed 0 bases from V and 4 bases from J, with 19 bases in between. CDR3 length: 18 amino acids. DNA of the CDR3: TGCGCCAGCAGCCAAGAAGGAACCGGAGCTCGATTATACAATGAGCAGTTCTTC. This encodes CASSQEGTGARLYNEQFF.

This clone occurred a few times. The sample contains more than one DNA sequence encoding this CDR3. The CDR3 region is CASSRTGSNQPQHF. CDR3 sequence (DNA): TGTGCCAGCAGCCGGACAGGGAGCAATCAGCCCCAGCATTTT. The chain couples TRBV6-5 to TRBJ1-5; 8 bases are a match to TRBD1. CDR1 and CDR2 from the germline V gene are MNHEY and SVGAGI. The CDR3 runs 14 residues. V lost 6 bases to trimming and J lost 1 base; unmatched junction nucleotides: 2.

This clone was counted once. V and J are TRBV10-3 and TRBJ2-7; 10 bases are a match to TRBD2. The trim removed 4 bases at V and 2 bases at J, leaving 5 bases unmatched. Germline V gives CDR1 ENHRY, CDR2 SYGVKD. The CDR3 spans 15 residues. In DNA form, the CDR3 reads TGTGCCATCAGTGCGTGGACTAGCGGTCCCTACGAGCAGTACTTC. It yields the protein CAISAWTSGPYEQYF.

CDR3 loop: CASTPSSYSYNEQFF. The CDR3 bases are TGCGCCAGCACCCCTAGTTCCTACTCCTACAATGAGCAGTTCTTC. The J gene is TRBJ2-1, the V gene TRBV5-1; no firm D call. V was shortened by 6 bases and J by 0 bases, with 13 bases between the two germline ends. The CDR3 is made up of 15 amino acids. Germline CDR1 is SGHRS and CDR2 is YFSETQ. Drawing the rest from reference TRBV5-1 and TRBJ2-1, the complete variable domain is KAGVTQTPRYLIKTRGQQVTLSCSPISGHRSVSWYQQTPGQGLQFLFEYFSETQRNKGNFPGRFSGRQFSNSRSEMNVSTLELGDSALYLCASTPSSYSYNEQFFGPGTRLTVL.

This rearrangement joins TRBV7-8 to TRBJ2-2, with D uncertain. Trimming removed 5 bases from V and 4 bases from J, with 5 bases in between. CDR3 length equals 12 residues. Germline-derived CDR1 and CDR2 are SGHVS and FQNEAQ. The CDR3 coding sequence is TGTGCCAGCAGCGCACTCACCGGGGAGCTGTTTTTT. Translated, it gives CASSALTGELFF.

This chain uses TRBV11-2 with TRBJ1-6, with a weak D call TRBD1 (5 bases). Trimming shortened V by 3 bases and J by 6 bases, and 12 bases separated the two germline ends. Germline assignment: CDR1 SGHAT and CDR2 FQNNGV. This CDR3 is built from 15 residues. This CDR3 is CASSFSGGGNSPLHF. The DNA of the CDR3 is TGTGCCAGCAGCTTTTCGGGGGGAGGTAATTCACCCCTCCACTTT.

V is TRBV6-7 and J is TRBJ2-2, with 9 nucleotides matching TRBD2. TRBV6-7 is identified as an open reading frame with a role that is uncertain. This CDR3 is 16 amino acids long. Trimming removed 6 bases from V and 3 bases from J; junction bases left unmatched: 8. Here the CDR3 reads CASSGSGGVDTGELFF. The CDR3, as DNA: TGTGCCAGCAGCGGTAGCGGGGGAGTGGACACCGGGGAGCTGTTTTTT.

The chain links TRBV15 to TRBJ1-4, with D hard to call. The V gene's germline CDR1 is LNHNV and CDR2 YYDKDF (reference sequence). The CDR3 length is 15 residues. The V end lost 4 bases, the J end lost 1 base, and 10 bases lay between the germline ends. As DNA, the CDR3 is TGTGCCACCAGCATAAGCTCGAAAACTAATGAAAAACTGTTTTTT. Translating it yields CATSISSKTNEKLFF.

The rearrangement uses TRBV30 and TRBJ1-1; 9 nucleotides line up with TRBD1. Germline V gives CDR1 GTSNPN, CDR2 SVGIG (reference sequence). The trim removed 3 bases at V and 3 bases at J, leaving 2 bases unmatched. The CDR3 is 13 residues long. This CDR3 reads CAWSRDRDTEAFF. CDR3 in DNA: TGTGCCTGGAGCAGGGACAGGGACACTGAAGCTTTCTTT.

This sequence joins TRBV7-9 and TRBJ2-2; 7 bases line up with TRBD1. This CDR3 region has 14 residues. Germline values: CDR1 SEHNR, CDR2 FQNEAQ (reference sequence). Trimming at V came to 5 bases and at J to 5 bases, leaving 5 bases not matched to a gene. CDR3 nucleotide sequence: TGTGCCAGCAGCCTCACAGGGGTGACCGGGGAGCTGTTTTTT. As protein: CASSLTGVTGELFF.

The chain is built from TRBV9 and TRBJ2-7, with 7 bases identical to TRBD2. Germline CDR1 reads SGDLS; CDR2 reads YYNGEE. The J segment lost 6 bases and the V segment lost 0 bases, leaving 3 bases of the junction unmatched. This CDR3 comprises 13 residues. CDR3 region: CASSVATGGEQYF. CDR3 bases: TGTGCCAGCAGCGTAGCTACGGGGGGCGAGCAGTACTTC.

This chain joins TRBV9 and TRBJ1-2; 10 positions match TRBD1. After removal of 3 bases from V and 8 bases from J, the junction contained 4 bases not matched to a gene. The CDR3 sequence is 13 residues long. CDR1 is SGDLS and CDR2 is YYNGEE in the germline V gene. CDR3: CASSGQGALGYTF. DNA for the CDR3: TGTGCCAGCAGCGGACAGGGGGCGCTGGGCTACACCTTC.

The chain combines TRBV5-1 with TRBJ1-1; 7 nucleotides match TRBD1. This CDR3 contains 16 residues. Germline assignment: CDR1 SGHRS and CDR2 YFSETQ. J lost 5 bases, V lost 1 base, and 11 bases had no gene match. The CDR3: CASSLPTGVGLTEAFF. CDR3 DNA: TGCGCCAGCAGCTTGCCCACAGGGGTCGGATTAACTGAAGCTTTCTTT. Based on the CDR3 plus reference TRBV5-1 and TRBJ1-1, the full variable domain is KAGVTQTPRYLIKTRGQQVTLSCSPISGHRSVSWYQQTPGQGLQFLFEYFSETQRNKGNFPGRFSGRQFSNSRSEMNVSTLELGDSALYLCASSLPTGVGLTEAFFGQGTRLTVV.

The chain carries TRBV7-2 and TRBJ1-6; D perhaps matches TRBD1 (6 bases). Germline V gives CDR1 SGHTA, CDR2 FQGNSA. This CDR3 is 15 amino acids long. V lost 7 bases to trimming and J lost 7 bases, with 17 bases between them. CDR3 nucleotide sequence: TGTGCCAGCACTCCCAGGGGTCACTCCAATTCACCCCTCCACTTT. Translating it yields CASTPRGHSNSPLHF.